This entry lists 19 T cell receptor beta chains sequenced from one sample in a study of blood T cell repertoires in COVID-19. Assay used: immunoSEQ multiplex PCR; TCRdb lists only in-frame clones, some missing. This table holds approximately 57,000 clones, about 87% found once. The sequenced sample consisted of peripheral blood. These receptors came from a man aged 50 or older with acute or convalescent COVID-19.

This clone is medium-sized by share. The chain couples TRBV11-3 to TRBJ2-7; 9 bases map to TRBD1. CDR1 and CDR2 from the germline V gene are SGHNT and YENEEA. Trimming at V came to 5 bases and at J to 8 bases, leaving 4 bases not matched to a gene. The length of the CDR3 is 12 residues. The CDR3 reads CASSPGQGKQYF. CDR3 DNA: TGTGCCAGCAGCCCCGGACAGGGGAAGCAGTACTTC.

The genes are TRBV7-2 and TRBJ1-1; 7 bases map to TRBD1. The CDR3 is made up of 15 amino acids. V gave up 7 bases and J gave up 5 bases; unmatched junction bases: 13. CDR1 and CDR2 (germline): SGHTA, FQGNSA. CDR3 coding DNA: TGTGCCAGCATCACCTCGACAGGGCGGCGAACTGAAGCTTTCTTT. This gives the protein CASITSTGRRTEAFF.

This clone has a single count. This chain links TRBV28 with TRBJ1-4, with unresolved D. Trimming stripped 4 bases from V and 0 bases from J, with 6 bases between. This CDR3 has 14 amino acids. Germline V gene data show CDR1 as MDHEN and CDR2 as SYDVKM. This CDR3 is CASSSGATNEKLFF. CDR3 nucleotides: TGTGCCAGCAGTTCAGGTGCAACTAATGAAAAACTGTTTTTT.

The chain recombines TRBV5-5 with TRBJ1-2, with TRBD1 matching 9 bases. This CDR3 has 14 amino acids. V was pared by 4 bases and J by 7 bases, with 8 bases of the junction left unmatched. In germline, CDR1 is SGHKS, CDR2 YYEKEE (reference sequence). CDR3 residues: CASSRRTGASGYTF. The CDR3 nucleotides are TGTGCCAGCAGCCGGAGGACAGGGGCTAGTGGCTACACCTTC.

The chain recombines TRBV19 with TRBJ1-4, with D maybe TRBD1 (5 bases). Trimming left V 0 bases short and J 8 bases short, with 16 bases between. Germline V gene sequence: CDR1 LNHDA, CDR2 SQIVND (reference sequence). The CDR3 length is 16 residues. The CDR3 spells CASSIDRTSGGEKLFF. CDR3 bases: TGTGCCAGTAGTATAGATCGGACAAGCGGAGGGGAAAAACTGTTTTTT.

This clone was counted once. J is TRBJ1-2 and V is TRBV9, with 7 positions matching TRBD1. Germline trimming cut 6 bases from V and 0 bases from J; bases unmatched to any gene: 8. This CDR3 has 15 amino acids. Germline V lookup: CDR1 SGDLS, CDR2 YYNGEE. DNA of the CDR3: TGTGCCAGCACCCGGGACAGTTCACCTAACTATGGCTACACCTTC. Translated: CASTRDSSPNYGYTF. The whole variable domain, remainder taken from reference TRBV9 and TRBJ1-2, is DSGVTQTPKHLITATGQRVTLRCSPRSGDLSVYWYQQSLDQGLQFLIQYYNGEERAKGNILERFSAQQFPDLHSELNLSSLELGDSALYFCASTRDSSPNYGYTFGSGTRLTVV.

On this clone itself: The conserved closing phenylalanine or tryptophan is absent in this CDR3, likely reflecting a read error. The limits of the CDR3 on the DNA are not certain, so only TCRdb's listed CDR3 is given. The V and J genes are TRBV7-2 and TRBJ1-4; no DNA check was done on the table's D call, TRBD1. The germline CDR1 and CDR2 sequences are SGHTA and FQGNSA. The CDR3 extends over 10 residues, inclusive of both ends. CDR3 protein: CASSFLQGKI.

This clone turned up a few times. The genes are TRBV2 and TRBJ2-1; D possibly corresponds to TRBD1 (6 bases). The V gene's germline CDR1 is SNHLY and CDR2 FYNNEI. This CDR3 spans 14 amino acids. V shed 5 bases and J shed 3 bases, with 11 bases lying between them. CDR3 in DNA: TGTGCCAGCAGTCCCCAGGACAGCTACAATGAGCAGTTCTTC. Encoded protein: CASSPQDSYNEQFF.

The chain combines TRBV2 with TRBJ1-2; 9 bases align to TRBD1. The junction had 4 bases not matched to a gene; V was cut back by 3 bases and J by 2 bases. The CDR3 is made up of 15 amino acids. The germline CDR1 and CDR2 sequences are SNHLY and FYNNEI. CDR3 sequence: CASSENRGPNYGYTF. DNA of the CDR3: TGTGCCAGCAGTGAGAACAGGGGGCCCAACTATGGCTACACCTTC. Drawing the rest from reference TRBV2 and TRBJ1-2, the complete variable domain is EPEVTQTPSHQVTQMGQEVILRCVPISNHLYFYWYRQILGQKVEFLVSFYNNEISEKSEIFDDQFSVERPDGSNFTLKIRSTKLEDSAMYFCASSENRGPNYGYTFGSGTRLTVV.

This clone was seen just once. This chain connects TRBV18 to TRBJ1-5, with no clear D. This CDR3 comprises 13 residues. V was trimmed by 4 bases and J by 2 bases, leaving 6 bases between them. The germline CDR1 and CDR2 sequences are KGHSH and LQKENI. The DNA for the CDR3 is TGTGCCAGCTCACTGGCCGGCAATCAGCCCCAGCATTTT. This gives the protein CASSLAGNQPQHF.

This chain links TRBV3-1 (or the pseudogene TRBV3-2) with TRBJ2-7; 9 bases line up with TRBD1. This CDR3 spans 14 amino acids. The germline CDR1 and CDR2 sequences are LGHDT and YNNKEL (reference sequence). The V gene end was trimmed by 3 bases and the J gene end by 2 bases; junction bases not matched to a gene: 2. The CDR3 nucleotides read TGTGCCAGCAGCCATGGGACAGGGACCTACGAGCAGTACTTC. Its translation is CASSHGTGTYEQYF.

The V call is TRBV11-3, the J call TRBJ2-1; TRBD2 agrees at 11 bases. The CDR3 consists of 15 residues. Per germline, CDR1 SGHNT and CDR2 YENEEA. V lost 5 bases and J lost 4; bases outside the gene matches: 4. The CDR3 bases are TGTGCCAGCAGCACCAGACTAGCGGGGTACAATGAGCAGTTCTTC. This sequence encodes CASSTRLAGYNEQFF. Using reference TRBV11-3 and TRBJ2-1 for the parts outside the CDR3, the full variable domain is EAGVVQSPRYKIIEKKQPVAFWCNPISGHNTLYWYLQNLGQGPELLIRYENEEAVDDSQLPKDRFSAERLKGVDSTLKIQPAELGDSAVYLCASSTRLAGYNEQFFGPGTRLTVL.

This sequence joins TRBV19 and TRBJ2-7; 8 bases agree with TRBD1. V was clipped by 5 bases and J by 6 bases; unmatched bases: 9. Germline-derived CDR1 and CDR2 are LNHDA and SQIVND (reference sequence). The CDR3 is 14 residues long. The CDR3 sequence: CASSGSTGGTEQYF. For the CDR3, the DNA is TGTGCCAGTAGTGGGTCTACAGGGGGGACCGAGCAGTACTTC.

The chain recombines TRBV5-1 with TRBJ2-7; 10 bases map to TRBD2. The CDR3 contains 19 residues. Trimming removed 4 bases from V and 0 bases from J; junction bases left unmatched: 16. Germline lookup yields CDR1 SGHRS and CDR2 YFSETQ. The CDR3 here is CASSPLGAPSSGSSYEQYF. The CDR3 DNA sequence: TGCGCCAGCAGCCCACTGGGGGCCCCGTCTAGCGGGAGCTCCTACGAGCAGTACTTC.

The CDR3 DNA is TGTGCCACCCAGGGAGGCGACTATGGCTACACCTTC. It specifies CATQGGDYGYTF. The chain has TRBV7-9 and TRBJ1-2, with D possibly being TRBD1 (5 bases). The CDR3 length is 12 residues. Germline-derived CDR1 and CDR2 are SEHNR and FQNEAQ (reference sequence). V was pared by 10 bases and J by 3 bases, with 12 bases between. The whole variable domain, remainder taken from reference TRBV7-9 and TRBJ1-2, is DTGVSQNPRHKITKRGQNVTFRCDPISEHNRLYWYRQTLGQGPEFLTYFQNEAQLEKSRLLSDRFSAERPKGSFSTLEIQRTEQGDSAMYLCATQGGDYGYTFGSGTRLTVV.

The J gene is TRBJ2-1, the V gene TRBV2; 8 nucleotides match TRBD2. The CDR3 contains 13 residues. V was clipped by 6 bases and J by 6 bases; unmatched bases: 4. Looked up from germline, CDR1 is SNHLY and CDR2 is FYNNEI. The CDR3 coding sequence is TGTGCCAGCAGCCTACTAGCGGCCAATGAGCAGTTCTTC. This encodes CASSLLAANEQFF.

CDR3 sequence: CASSKEGRLQQYF. The CDR3 bases are TGTGCCAGCAGTAAGGAGGGGCGATTGCAACAGTACTTC. The chain is built from TRBV6-6 and TRBJ2-7, with a weak D call TRBD2 (6 bases). CDR3 length: 13 amino acids. V lost 5 bases and J lost 10, with 18 bases in between. CDR1 is MNHNY, CDR2 SVGAGI, per germline (reference sequence).

The chain links TRBV9 to TRBJ2-1, with TRBD2 matching 8 bases. Germline trimming cut 3 bases from V and 0 bases from J; bases unmatched to any gene: 5. This CDR3 contains 16 residues. CDR1 SGDLS and CDR2 YYNGEE come from the germline V gene. The CDR3 protein is CASSDSGASSYNEQFF. CDR3 coding DNA: TGTGCCAGCAGCGATAGCGGGGCGAGCTCCTACAATGAGCAGTTCTTC.

The chain uses TRBV21-1 and TRBJ2-5; whether TRBD2, the table's D call, matches the DNA was not checked. TRBV21-1 is noted as a pseudogene. This CDR3 comprises 16 residues. Written as DNA, the CDR3 is TGTGCCAGCAGCAAAGGTAAAACGGGTAGCGTCGAGACCCAGTACTTC. Translation gives CASSKGKTGSVETQYF.